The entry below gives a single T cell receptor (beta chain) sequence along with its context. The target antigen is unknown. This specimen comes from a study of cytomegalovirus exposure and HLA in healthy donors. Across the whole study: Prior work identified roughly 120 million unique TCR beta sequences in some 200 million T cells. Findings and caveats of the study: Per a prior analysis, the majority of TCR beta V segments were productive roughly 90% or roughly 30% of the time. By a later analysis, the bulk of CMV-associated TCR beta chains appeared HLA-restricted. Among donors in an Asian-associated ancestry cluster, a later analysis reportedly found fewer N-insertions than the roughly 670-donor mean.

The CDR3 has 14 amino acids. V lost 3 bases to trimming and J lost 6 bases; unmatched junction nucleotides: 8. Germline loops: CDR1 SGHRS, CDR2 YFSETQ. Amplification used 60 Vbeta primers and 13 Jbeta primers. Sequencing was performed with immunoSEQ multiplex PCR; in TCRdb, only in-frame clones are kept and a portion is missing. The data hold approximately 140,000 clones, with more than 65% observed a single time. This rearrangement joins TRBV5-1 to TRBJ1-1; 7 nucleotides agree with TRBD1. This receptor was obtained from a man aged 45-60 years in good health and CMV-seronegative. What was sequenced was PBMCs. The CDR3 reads CASSSQGGLAEAFF. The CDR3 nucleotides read TGCGCCAGCAGCTCCCAAGGGGGCCTGGCTGAAGCTTTCTTT. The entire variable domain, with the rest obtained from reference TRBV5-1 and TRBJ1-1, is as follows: KAGVTQTPRYLIKTRGQQVTLSCSPISGHRSVSWYQQTPGQGLQFLFEYFSETQRNKGNFPGRFSGRQFSNSRSEMNVSTLELGDSALYLCASSSQGGLAEAFFGQGTRLTVV.